Each of the 25 T cell receptor beta chains below was sequenced from the same sample in a study of blood T cell repertoires in COVID-19. The protocol was immunoSEQ multiplex PCR, while the TCRdb copy is restricted to in-frame clones and leaves out a portion. This sample has approximately 200,000 clones, with around nine tenths found just once. Sequencing input: PBMCs or T cells enriched from blood (not recorded which). The receptors originated from a young man who had recovered from COVID-19.

The chain uses TRBV6-2 or TRBV6-3 and TRBJ1-3; D gene uncertain. Germline lookup yields CDR1 MNHEY and CDR2 SVGEGT. Trimming removed 4 bases from V and 0 bases from J, with 13 bases in between. The CDR3 sequence is 16 residues long. The CDR3 DNA reads as TGTGCCAGCAGTTCCGGGCGGACTCGCTCTGGAAACACCATATATTTT. Translating it yields CASSSGRTRSGNTIYF.

This sequence joins TRBV24-1 and TRBJ1-5; unclear D gene. Trimming removed 1 base from V and 6 bases from J, with 15 bases in between. The germline V gene has CDR1 KGHDR and CDR2 SFDVKD. CDR3 length: 16 amino acids. The CDR3 sequence: CATSDFRFWASQPQHF. Written as DNA, the CDR3 is TGTGCCACCAGTGATTTTAGGTTCTGGGCGAGTCAGCCCCAGCATTTT.

The chain joins TRBV27 to TRBJ1-1; D perhaps matches TRBD1 (5 bases). CDR3 length: 14 amino acids. CDR1 and CDR2 from the germline V gene are MNHEY and SMNVEV (reference sequence). Trimming removed 2 bases from V and 3 bases from J, with 10 bases in between. The DNA for the CDR3 is TGTGCCAGCAGTTTACGTGGGGGGGACACTGAAGCTTTCTTT. It codes for CASSLRGGDTEAFF.

Comments on this clone: The sample contains more than one DNA sequence encoding this CDR3. V gene TRBV5-4 combines with J gene TRBJ1-6, with TRBD1 matching 9 bases. Germline-derived CDR1 and CDR2 are SGHNT and YYREEE (reference sequence). The V gene end was trimmed by 5 bases and the J gene end by 7 bases; junction bases not matched to a gene: 4. This CDR3 is 14 amino acids long. CDR3: CASSLGQGNSPLHF. The CDR3 region has the DNA TGTGCCAGCAGTCTCGGACAGGGGAATTCACCCCTCCACTTT.

The chain couples TRBV7-8 to TRBJ1-4; TRBD1 matches 7 bases. V dropped 4 bases and J dropped 5; count of bases not matched to a gene: 4. CDR1 is SGHVS, CDR2 FQNEAQ, per germline. The CDR3 runs 14 residues. The CDR3 nucleotides are TGTGCCAGCAGCTCTCAGGGGGGCAATGAAAAACTGTTTTTT. This gives the protein CASSSQGGNEKLFF.

This chain connects TRBV7-9 to TRBJ2-5; D perhaps matches TRBD1 (6 bases). CDR3 length: 11 residues. V was trimmed by 5 bases and J by 11 bases, leaving 12 bases between them. From germline, CDR1 is SEHNR and CDR2 FQNEAQ (reference sequence). The CDR3 DNA sequence: TGTGCCAGCAGCCCAGACAGGCATCAGTACTTC. Its translation: CASSPDRHQYF.

The chain employs TRBV27 and TRBJ2-7; D gene uncertain. The length of the CDR3 is 12 residues. Per germline, CDR1 MNHEY and CDR2 SMNVEV (reference sequence). V lost 4 bases, J lost 5 bases, and 9 bases lay in between. CDR3 in amino acids: CASSYRGDEQYF. The CDR3 DNA follows: TGTGCCAGCAGTTACCGCGGAGACGAGCAGTACTTC.

This clone occurred a few times. V and J are TRBV12-3 or TRBV12-4 and TRBJ1-5; D possibly corresponds to TRBD1 (6 bases). The CDR3 runs to 11 residues. Trimming left V 5 bases short and J 11 bases short, with 10 bases between. DNA of the CDR3: TGTGCCAGCAGTCGAGGGACAACCCAGCATTTT. Residues: CASSRGTTQHF.

A single count supports this clone. V gene TRBV5-4 combines with J gene TRBJ2-3; 8 bases are shared with TRBD1. The CDR3 loop spans 16 amino acids. V was clipped by 3 bases and J by 2 bases; unmatched bases: 8. Germline V CDR1 and CDR2: SGHNT, YYREEE (reference sequence). For the CDR3, the DNA is TGTGCCAGCAGCTCCCGGACAGGGAGGAACACAGATACGCAGTATTTT. This gives the protein CASSSRTGRNTDTQYF.

The CDR3 here is CARQGIAGGPCPSTDTQYF. The CDR3 nucleotides are TGCGCCAGACAGGGGATAGCGGGAGGGCCTTGCCCTAGCACAGATACGCAGTATTTT. This chain links TRBV5-1 with TRBJ2-3; 11 nucleotides match TRBD2. Germline-derived CDR1 and CDR2 are SGHRS and YFSETQ. The CDR3 extends over 19 amino acids. The junction had 17 bases not matched to a gene; V was cut back by 8 bases and J by 0 bases.

The rearrangement joins TRBV7-2 to TRBJ1-6; no definite D call. V shed 3 bases and J shed 9 bases, with 3 bases lying between them. CDR1 and CDR2 (germline): SGHTA, FQGNSA. This CDR3 is built from 11 residues. The CDR3 DNA reads TGTGCCAGCAGCTTCGGTTCACCCCTCCACTTT. Translation gives CASSFGSPLHF.

The rearrangement links TRBV29-1 to TRBJ2-7; D is perhaps TRBD1 (6 bases). V was clipped by 4 bases and J by 5 bases, with 9 bases between them. The CDR3 contains 11 residues. Per the germline V gene, CDR1 is SQVTM and CDR2 is ANQGSEA. The CDR3 is CSVGPGDEQYF. In nucleotides, the CDR3 is TGCAGCGTTGGTCCAGGGGACGAGCAGTACTTC.

This clone was seen a few times. The chain combines TRBV7-2 with TRBJ1-3; 8 positions agree with TRBD1. CDR3 length: 17 residues. Germline CDR1 reads SGHTA; CDR2 reads FQGNSA. V lost 2 bases, J lost 4 bases, and 10 bases stayed unmatched. The CDR3 DNA sequence: TGTGCCAGCAGCTTAAATCCGGACAGGGTAACAGGAAACACCATATATTTT. Residues: CASSLNPDRVTGNTIYF.

This clone was counted a few times. V and J are TRBV5-1 and TRBJ1-4; possible D gene TRBD1, 5 bases. The CDR3 runs to 16 residues. The ends were cut back, 1 base at V and 8 bases at J, with 18 bases in the middle. Germline V gene data show CDR1 as SGHRS and CDR2 as YFSETQ. As DNA, the CDR3 is TGCGCCAGCAGCTTGCTCGGTCGGCAGGGCAGCGAAAAACTGTTTTTT. Amino acid sequence: CASSLLGRQGSEKLFF.

V usage is TRBV21-1 and J usage is TRBJ1-2; the D call of TRBD1 is as the table states it, not checked on the DNA. TRBV21-1 corresponds to a pseudogene. The length of the CDR3 is 16 residues. This CDR3 is CASSKITGTGWNGYTF. In nucleotides, the CDR3 is TGTGCCAGCAGCAAGATAACGGGCACAGGGTGGAATGGCTACACCTTC.

The J gene is TRBJ1-5, the V gene TRBV28; no reliable D call. The CDR3 is 14 amino acids. Per the germline V gene, CDR1 is MDHEN and CDR2 is SYDVKM. V dropped 3 bases and J dropped 8 bases, with 14 bases sitting between them. CDR3 in amino acids: CASSLSGRIEPQHF. The DNA for the CDR3 is TGTGCCAGCAGTTTGTCAGGAAGAATTGAGCCCCAGCATTTT. Variable domain in full (rest from reference TRBV28 and TRBJ1-5): DVKVTQSSRYLVKRTGEKVFLECVQDMDHENMFWYRQDPGLGLRLIYFSYDVKMKEKGDIPEGYSVSREKKERFSLILESASTNQTSMYLCASSLSGRIEPQHFGDGTRLSIL.

V and J are TRBV7-2 and TRBJ1-4; no definite D call. Germline V gives CDR1 SGHTA, CDR2 FQGNSA. This CDR3 contains 13 residues. Trimming removed 3 bases at V and 4 bases at J, with 6 bases between. The CDR3 DNA reads TGTGCCAGCAGCTTGAGTCGTAATGAAAAACTGTTTTTT. Protein: CASSLSRNEKLFF.

This chain joins TRBV27 and TRBJ1-2, with TRBD1 as a possible D gene (5 bases). The CDR3 contains 13 residues. Germline CDR1 is MNHEY and CDR2 is SMNVEV (reference sequence). V was clipped by 3 bases and J by 6 bases, with 11 bases between them. CDR3 sequence: CASSLGGSDGYTF. CDR3 bases: TGTGCCAGCAGTTTGGGGGGGAGTGATGGCTACACCTTC.

This chain connects TRBV4-1 to TRBJ2-4, with 8 nucleotides matching TRBD1. Germline-derived CDR1 and CDR2 are MGHRA and YSYEKL. The CDR3 covers 16 residues. V dropped 3 bases and J dropped 0; count of bases not matched to a gene: 4. CDR3 nucleotide sequence: TGCGCCAGCAGCCAGCAACAGGGGGAAGCCAAAAACATTCAGTACTTC. It encodes CASSQQQGEAKNIQYF.

CDR3 amino acids: CASSPRSTGPTEAFF. The CDR3 bases are TGTGCCAGCAGCCCCCGATCGACAGGGCCCACTGAAGCTTTCTTT. The chain couples TRBV11-3 to TRBJ1-1; 7 positions match TRBD1. The germline CDR1 and CDR2 sequences are SGHNT and YENEEA. With V trimmed by 5 bases and J by 4 bases, 10 bases remained unmatched. The CDR3 covers 15 residues.

This chain connects TRBV24-1 to TRBJ2-7; tentative D call: TRBD1 (6 bases). The V gene lost 9 bases and the J gene lost 2 bases, with 13 bases spanning the gap. The CDR3 sequence is 13 residues long. Germline V gene data show CDR1 as KGHDR and CDR2 as SFDVKD. The CDR3 region is CATGKAGAYEQYF. The CDR3 DNA sequence: TGTGCCACCGGGAAGGCAGGGGCCTACGAGCAGTACTTC.

Here the CDR3 reads CATSDRTGLVGANVLTF. CDR3 sequence (DNA): TGTGCCACCAGTGATAGGACAGGGTTGGTTGGGGCCAACGTCCTGACTTTC. This rearrangement joins TRBV24-1 to TRBJ2-6, with 8 nucleotides matching TRBD1. The germline gives CDR1 KGHDR, CDR2 SFDVKD. J lost 3 bases, V lost 3 bases, and 6 bases had no gene match. This CDR3 has 17 amino acids.

The J gene is TRBJ2-7, the V gene TRBV6-6, with D possibly TRBD1 on 6 matching bases. Germline V gene lookup returns CDR1 MNHNY and CDR2 SVGAGI (reference sequence). With 2 bases removed from V and 2 bases from J, the gap between germline ends came to 16 bases. This CDR3 comprises 16 residues. The CDR3 bases are TGTGCCAGCAGTTACCGTCCAGGGACATCTACCTACGAGCAGTACTTC. Its translation is CASSYRPGTSTYEQYF.

The count of this clone is one. V and J are TRBV2 and TRBJ1-1; D unclear. Trimming removed 3 bases at V and 0 bases at J, with 5 bases between. CDR1 is SNHLY, CDR2 FYNNEI, per germline. The CDR3 spans 13 residues. The chain's CDR3 is CASSEELNTEAFF. The CDR3 DNA reads as TGTGCCAGCAGTGAGGAGCTGAACACTGAAGCTTTCTTT.

This clone appeared once. The V and J genes are TRBV5-6 and TRBJ2-7; D not certain. This CDR3 region has 14 residues. V lost 2 bases to trimming and J lost 0 bases, with 9 bases between them. Germline V gene lookup returns CDR1 SGHDT and CDR2 YYEEEE. Here the CDR3 reads CASSFSPSSYEQYF. The CDR3 DNA is TGTGCCAGCAGCTTTTCCCCCAGCTCCTACGAGCAGTACTTC.